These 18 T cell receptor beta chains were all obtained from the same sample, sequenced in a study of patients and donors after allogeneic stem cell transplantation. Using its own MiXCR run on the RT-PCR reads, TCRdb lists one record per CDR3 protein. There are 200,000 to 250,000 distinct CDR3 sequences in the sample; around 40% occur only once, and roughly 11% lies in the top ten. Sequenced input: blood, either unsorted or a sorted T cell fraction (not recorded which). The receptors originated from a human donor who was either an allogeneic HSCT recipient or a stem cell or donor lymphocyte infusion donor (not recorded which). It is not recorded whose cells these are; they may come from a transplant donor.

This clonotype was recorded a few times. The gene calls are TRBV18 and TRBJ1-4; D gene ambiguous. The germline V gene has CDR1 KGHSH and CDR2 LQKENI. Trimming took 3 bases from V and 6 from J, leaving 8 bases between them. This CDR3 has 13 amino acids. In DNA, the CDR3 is TGTGCCAGCTCACCGAACACAGATGAAAAACTGTTTTTT. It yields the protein CASSPNTDEKLFF.

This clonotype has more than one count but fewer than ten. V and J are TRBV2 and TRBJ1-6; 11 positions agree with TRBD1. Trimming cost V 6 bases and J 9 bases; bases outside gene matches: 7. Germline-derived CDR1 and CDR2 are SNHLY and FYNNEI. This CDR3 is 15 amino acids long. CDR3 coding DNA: TGTGCCAGCAGCGCTTTGGGGACAGGGGGTTCACCCCTCCACTTT. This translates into CASSALGTGGSPLHF.

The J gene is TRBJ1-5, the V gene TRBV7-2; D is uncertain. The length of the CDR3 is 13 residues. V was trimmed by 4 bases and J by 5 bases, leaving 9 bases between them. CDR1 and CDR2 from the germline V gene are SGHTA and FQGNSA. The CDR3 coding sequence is TGTGCCAGCAGCTCAAAATACGATCAGCCCCAGCATTTT. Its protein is CASSSKYDQPQHF.

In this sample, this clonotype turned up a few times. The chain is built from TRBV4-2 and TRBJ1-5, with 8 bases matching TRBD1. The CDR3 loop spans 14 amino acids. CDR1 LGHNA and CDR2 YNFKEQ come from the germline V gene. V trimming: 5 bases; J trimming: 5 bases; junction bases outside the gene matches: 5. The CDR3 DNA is TGTGCCAGCAGCTATGGACAGGGTTATCAGCCCCAGCATTTT. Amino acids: CASSYGQGYQPQHF.

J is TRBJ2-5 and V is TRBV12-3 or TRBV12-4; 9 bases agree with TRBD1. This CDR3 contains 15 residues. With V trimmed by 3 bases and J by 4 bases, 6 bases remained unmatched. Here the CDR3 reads CASSLGTGRGETQYF. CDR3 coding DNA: TGTGCCAGCAGTTTGGGGACAGGGCGGGGAGAGACCCAGTACTTC.

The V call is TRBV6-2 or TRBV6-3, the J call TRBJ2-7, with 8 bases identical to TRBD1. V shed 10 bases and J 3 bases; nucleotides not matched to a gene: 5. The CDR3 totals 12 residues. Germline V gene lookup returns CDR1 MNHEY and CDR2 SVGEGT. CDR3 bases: TGTGCCACCGGACAGGGTAGCTACGAGCAGTACTTC. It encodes CATGQGSYEQYF.

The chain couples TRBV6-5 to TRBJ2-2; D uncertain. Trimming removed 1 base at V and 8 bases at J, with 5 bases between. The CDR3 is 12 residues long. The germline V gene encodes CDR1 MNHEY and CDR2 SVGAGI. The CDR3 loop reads CASSYFSGELFF. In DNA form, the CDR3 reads TGTGCCAGCAGTTACTTCTCGGGGGAGCTGTTTTTT.

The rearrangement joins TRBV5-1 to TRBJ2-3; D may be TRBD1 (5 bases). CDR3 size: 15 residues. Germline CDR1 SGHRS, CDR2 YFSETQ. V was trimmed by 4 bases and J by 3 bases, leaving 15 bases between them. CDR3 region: CASSERQGWTDTQYF. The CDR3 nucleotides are TGCGCCAGCAGCGAGAGGCAGGGCTGGACAGATACGCAGTATTTT. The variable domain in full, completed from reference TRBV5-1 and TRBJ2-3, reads KAGVTQTPRYLIKTRGQQVTLSCSPISGHRSVSWYQQTPGQGLQFLFEYFSETQRNKGNFPGRFSGRQFSNSRSEMNVSTLELGDSALYLCASSERQGWTDTQYFGPGTRLTVL.

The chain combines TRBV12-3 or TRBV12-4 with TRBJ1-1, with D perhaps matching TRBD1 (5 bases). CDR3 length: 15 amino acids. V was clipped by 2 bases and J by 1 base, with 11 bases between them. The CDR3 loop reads CASSLKGRRNTEAFF. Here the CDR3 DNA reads TGTGCCAGCAGTTTAAAGGGGCGGAGGAACACTGAAGCTTTCTTT.

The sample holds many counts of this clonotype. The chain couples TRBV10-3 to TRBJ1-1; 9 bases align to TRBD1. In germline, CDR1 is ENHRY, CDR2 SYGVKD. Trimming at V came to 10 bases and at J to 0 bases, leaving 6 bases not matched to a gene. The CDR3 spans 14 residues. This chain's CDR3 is CATTGQGMNTEAFF. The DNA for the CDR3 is TGTGCCACCACAGGACAGGGGATGAACACTGAAGCTTTCTTT.

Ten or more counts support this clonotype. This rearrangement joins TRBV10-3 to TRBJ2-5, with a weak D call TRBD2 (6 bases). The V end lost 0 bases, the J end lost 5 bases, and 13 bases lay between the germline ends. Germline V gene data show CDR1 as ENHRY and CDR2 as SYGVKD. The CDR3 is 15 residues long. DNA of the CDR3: TGTGCCATCAGTGAGTCAGGCCTAGCGCGGGAGACCCAGTACTTC. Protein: CAISESGLARETQYF.

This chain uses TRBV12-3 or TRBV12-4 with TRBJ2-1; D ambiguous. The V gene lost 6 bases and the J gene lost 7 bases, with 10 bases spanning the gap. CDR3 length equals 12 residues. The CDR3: CASRSYLNEQFF. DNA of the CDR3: TGTGCCAGCAGGTCGTACTTGAATGAGCAGTTCTTC.

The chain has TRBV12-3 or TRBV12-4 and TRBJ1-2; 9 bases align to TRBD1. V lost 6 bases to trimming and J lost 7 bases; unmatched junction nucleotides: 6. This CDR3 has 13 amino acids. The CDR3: CASSGQGLGGYTF. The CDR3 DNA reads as TGTGCCAGCAGCGGACAGGGGTTAGGTGGCTACACCTTC.

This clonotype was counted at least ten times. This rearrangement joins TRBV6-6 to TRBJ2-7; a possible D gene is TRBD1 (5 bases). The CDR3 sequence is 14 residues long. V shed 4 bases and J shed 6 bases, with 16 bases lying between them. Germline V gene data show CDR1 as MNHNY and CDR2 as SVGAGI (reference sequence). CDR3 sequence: CASSSPPTAPEQYF. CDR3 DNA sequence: TGTGCCAGCAGTTCCCCGCCGACAGCGCCCGAGCAGTACTTC.

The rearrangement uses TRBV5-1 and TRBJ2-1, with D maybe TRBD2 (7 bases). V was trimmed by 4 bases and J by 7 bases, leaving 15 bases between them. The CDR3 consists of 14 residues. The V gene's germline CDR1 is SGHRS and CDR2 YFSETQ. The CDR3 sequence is CASSTGTTGNEQFF. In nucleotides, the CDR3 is TGCGCCAGCAGCACTGGGACTACAGGGAATGAGCAGTTCTTC.

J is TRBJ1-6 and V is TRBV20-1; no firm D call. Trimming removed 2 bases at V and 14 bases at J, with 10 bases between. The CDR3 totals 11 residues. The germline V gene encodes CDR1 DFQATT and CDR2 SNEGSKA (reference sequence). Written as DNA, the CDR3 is TGCAGTGCTAGACGGGGAGTGACCCTCCACTTT. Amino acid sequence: CSARRGVTLHF.

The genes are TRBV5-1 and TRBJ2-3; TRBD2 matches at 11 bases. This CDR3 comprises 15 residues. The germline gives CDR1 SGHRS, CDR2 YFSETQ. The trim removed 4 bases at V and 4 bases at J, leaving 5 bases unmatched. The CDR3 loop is CASSPGTSGSDTQYF. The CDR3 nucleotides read TGCGCCAGCAGCCCCGGGACTAGCGGTTCAGATACGCAGTATTTT.

The CDR3 nucleotides are TGCAGTGCTAGAGATATAAAGGGGGCCTACGAGCAGTACTTC. It translates to CSARDIKGAYEQYF. This chain links TRBV20-1 with TRBJ2-7; a possible D gene is TRBD1 (6 bases). Per the germline V gene, CDR1 is DFQATT and CDR2 is SNEGSKA (reference sequence). The CDR3 spans 14 residues. V lost 0 bases to trimming and J lost 2 bases, with 11 bases between them.